Each of the 2 T cell receptor beta chains below was sequenced from the same sample in a study of a mutant IDH1 vaccine in newly diagnosed glioma. Time point noted: week 35, safety follow-up. Doses of 300 ug of mutant IDH1 20-mer peptide were given with topical imiquimod. These receptors are not linked to any known antigen. Sequenced by immunoSEQ multiplex PCR; TCRdb stores in-frame clones only, minus some. The profile shows roughly 69,000 clones, about 87% of them singletons. The source was PBMCs, collected from a glioma patient whose treatment included an IDH1 peptide vaccine. These receptor sequences come from a man aged 25 to 45 with glioma.

CDR3 loop: CASSSPYPGGYGYTF. CDR3 bases: TGCGCCAGCAGCTCCCCCTATCCGGGTGGTTATGGCTACACCTTC. The chain links TRBV5-1 to TRBJ1-2, with no clear D. V lost 3 bases and J lost 5, with 17 bases in between. Germline assignment: CDR1 SGHRS and CDR2 YFSETQ. The CDR3 has 15 amino acids. Based on the CDR3 plus reference TRBV5-1 and TRBJ1-2, the full variable domain is KAGVTQTPRYLIKTRGQQVTLSCSPISGHRSVSWYQQTPGQGLQFLFEYFSETQRNKGNFPGRFSGRQFSNSRSEMNVSTLELGDSALYLCASSSPYPGGYGYTFGSGTRLTVV.

This clone was counted a few times. This sequence joins TRBV2 and TRBJ1-5; no clear D gene. Germline CDR1 SNHLY, CDR2 FYNNEI. Trimming cost V 3 bases and J 7 bases, with 16 bases left between them. This CDR3 has 15 residues. The CDR3 region has the DNA TGTGCCAGCAGTGAGGTTGTTCGGGGAGTACAGCCCCAGCATTTT. Protein product: CASSEVVRGVQPQHF. Drawing the rest from reference TRBV2 and TRBJ1-5, the complete variable domain is EPEVTQTPSHQVTQMGQEVILRCVPISNHLYFYWYRQILGQKVEFLVSFYNNEISEKSEIFDDQFSVERPDGSNFTLKIRSTKLEDSAMYFCASSEVVRGVQPQHFGDGTRLSIL.